These 31 T cell receptor beta chains came from one sample sequenced in a study of cytomegalovirus exposure and HLA in healthy donors. In the PCR, 60 Vbeta and 13 Jbeta primers were used. TCRdb's table, derived via immunoSEQ multiplex PCR, lists solely in-frame clones and lacks some. Here the sample spans 100,000 to 150,000 clones, around 83% being singletons. The source material was PBMCs. The receptors derive from a girl aged 2 to 10 in good health and CMV-seronegative.

This chain connects TRBV9 to TRBJ1-4; weak D call: TRBD1 (5 bases). Trimming removed 0 bases at V and 2 bases at J, with 11 bases between. CDR3 length: 16 amino acids. Germline V lookup: CDR1 SGDLS, CDR2 YYNGEE. The CDR3: CASSVAAGLTNEKLFF. For the CDR3, the DNA is TGTGCCAGCAGCGTAGCGGCAGGGCTCACTAATGAAAAACTGTTTTTT. Together with reference TRBV9 and TRBJ1-4, the CDR3 gives the full variable domain: DSGVTQTPKHLITATGQRVTLRCSPRSGDLSVYWYQQSLDQGLQFLIQYYNGEERAKGNILERFSAQQFPDLHSELNLSSLELGDSALYFCASSVAAGLTNEKLFFGSGTQLSVL.

This chain uses TRBV5-4 with TRBJ1-1, with D perhaps TRBD1 (6 bases). The V gene lost 6 bases and the J gene lost 10 bases, with 19 bases spanning the gap. Per the germline V gene, CDR1 is SGHNT and CDR2 is YYREEE (reference sequence). CDR3 length equals 13 residues. The CDR3 protein is CASTRDRGEGAFF. For the CDR3, the DNA is TGTGCCAGCACCCGTGATAGGGGGGAGGGAGCTTTCTTT.

This clone appeared once. The gene calls are TRBV7-9 and TRBJ2-1; 8 bases are a match to TRBD2. CDR1 is SEHNR, CDR2 FQNEAQ, per germline (reference sequence). V lost 5 bases and J lost 12; bases outside the gene matches: 6. There are 12 residues in the CDR3. The CDR3 nucleotides are TGTGCCAGCAGCCCACGGGAGGGCGGGCAGTTCTTC. It is translated as CASSPREGGQFF.

The genes are TRBV13 and TRBJ2-5; D remains ambiguous. There are 13 residues in the CDR3. Trimming pared 0 bases from V and 4 bases from J, leaving 6 bases between. The germline CDR1 and CDR2 sequences are PRHDT and FYEKMQ (reference sequence). The CDR3 region is CASSLGGIETQYF. In DNA form, the CDR3 reads TGTGCCAGCAGCTTAGGGGGCATAGAGACCCAGTACTTC. The entire variable domain, with the rest obtained from reference TRBV13 and TRBJ2-5, is as follows: AAGVIQSPRHLIKEKRETATLKCYPIPRHDTVYWYQQGPGQDPQFLISFYEKMQSDKGSIPDRFSAQQFSDYHSELNMSSLELGDSALYFCASSLGGIETQYFGPGTRLLVL.

The rearrangement joins TRBV28 to TRBJ1-5; possible D gene TRBD1, 6 bases. The CDR3 length is 15 residues. Trimming removed 4 bases from V and 3 bases from J, with 13 bases in between. The germline gives CDR1 MDHEN, CDR2 SYDVKM. CDR3 coding DNA: TGTGCCAGCAGTTCCCCGGACAGTCTCAATCAGCCCCAGCATTTT. Its translation: CASSSPDSLNQPQHF.

This chain joins TRBV2 and TRBJ2-7; 8 bases are shared with TRBD2. Germline-derived CDR1 and CDR2 are SNHLY and FYNNEI. The CDR3 loop spans 17 amino acids. Trimming at V came to 6 bases and at J to 2 bases, leaving 15 bases not matched to a gene. As DNA, the CDR3 is TGTGCCAGCAGGTCCGGGACTAGGAATGAGTGGGCCTACGAGCAGTACTTC. Its translation is CASRSGTRNEWAYEQYF.

As DNA, the CDR3 is TGTGCCAGCAGCTTAGCTCCTAGCGGTCTCTCCAATGAGCAGTTCTTC. Its translation is CASSLAPSGLSNEQFF. V gene TRBV11-2 combines with J gene TRBJ2-1, with 7 bases fitting TRBD2. The CDR3 runs to 16 residues. The V segment lost 1 base and the J segment 6 bases; nucleotides outside the gene matches: 9. Germline assignment: CDR1 SGHAT and CDR2 FQNNGV.

This clone has only one observation. The genes are TRBV13 and TRBJ2-1; the match to TRBD1 covers 10 bases. Per the germline V gene, CDR1 is PRHDT and CDR2 is FYEKMQ (reference sequence). V dropped 1 base and J dropped 3; count of bases not matched to a gene: 3. The CDR3 loop spans 16 amino acids. The CDR3 loop is CASSLAGQGSYNEQFF. CDR3 DNA sequence: TGTGCCAGCAGCTTAGCGGGACAGGGGAGCTACAATGAGCAGTTCTTC.

V is TRBV9 and J is TRBJ2-1; 7 nucleotides line up with TRBD1. The V gene end was trimmed by 2 bases and the J gene end by 3 bases; junction bases not matched to a gene: 5. The CDR3 is 15 residues long. CDR1 is SGDLS and CDR2 is YYNGEE in the germline V gene. The CDR3 here is CASSVTGVNYNEQFF. CDR3 nucleotide sequence: TGTGCCAGCAGCGTTACAGGGGTCAACTACAATGAGCAGTTCTTC.

The chain is built from TRBV27 and TRBJ2-2, with TRBD2 matching 12 bases. Per the germline V gene, CDR1 is MNHEY and CDR2 is SMNVEV (reference sequence). The V segment lost 7 bases and the J segment 7 bases; nucleotides outside the gene matches: 7. The CDR3 loop spans 15 amino acids. The CDR3 sequence is CASKVTSGSGGELFF. CDR3 sequence (DNA): TGTGCCAGCAAAGTGACTAGCGGGAGCGGCGGGGAGCTGTTTTTT.

V usage is TRBV9 and J usage is TRBJ2-1; D ambiguous. CDR1 and CDR2 from the germline V gene are SGDLS and YYNGEE. The V end was cut by 4 bases, the J end by 6 bases, with 11 bases between. This CDR3 has 13 residues. The CDR3 DNA sequence: TGTGCCAGCAGCCCCCGTTCGGGCAATGAGCAGTTCTTC. This codes for CASSPRSGNEQFF.

The rearrangement joins TRBV5-6 to TRBJ2-1; TRBD2 matches at 12 bases. This CDR3 is built from 16 residues. Looked up from germline, CDR1 is SGHDT and CDR2 is YYEEEE. The ends lost 3 bases at V and 7 bases at J; junction bases unmatched: 8. The CDR3, as DNA: TGTGCCAGCAGCTCTCTAGCGGGGGGGGTTGGGAATGAGCAGTTCTTC. Protein product: CASSSLAGGVGNEQFF.

The rearrangement joins TRBV27 to TRBJ2-7; no clear D. This CDR3 has 13 amino acids. Trimming took off 5 bases at V and 6 bases at J, with 14 bases between the two ends. CDR1 MNHEY and CDR2 SMNVEV come from the germline V gene (reference sequence). In nucleotides, the CDR3 is TGTGCCAGCAGTCTCGTCCCCGCTAGCGAGCAGTACTTC. Amino acid sequence: CASSLVPASEQYF.

The rearrangement uses TRBV6-6 and TRBJ1-1; 7 bases match TRBD1. The junction had 16 bases not matched to a gene; V was cut back by 6 bases and J by 6 bases. The V gene's germline CDR1 is MNHNY and CDR2 SVGAGI (reference sequence). The CDR3 runs 16 residues. The CDR3 nucleotides read TGTGCCAGCAGCGCGGACAGGCGCCACCTTGGGCCTGAAGCTTTCTTT. Protein: CASSADRRHLGPEAFF.

The chain couples TRBV28 to TRBJ1-5; 8 positions match TRBD1. V dropped 8 bases and J dropped 7; count of bases not matched to a gene: 13. The CDR3 has 15 amino acids. Germline CDR1 and CDR2: MDHEN and SYDVKM. DNA for the CDR3: TGTGCCAGCTCATTTCAGGGGGCACGTCGGCAGCCCCAGCATTTT. Translated: CASSFQGARRQPQHF.

The rearrangement links TRBV28 to TRBJ1-1; 7 bases match TRBD1. Germline trimming cut 0 bases from V and 6 bases from J; bases unmatched to any gene: 4. The CDR3 is 14 amino acids. Germline values: CDR1 MDHEN, CDR2 SYDVKM. In DNA form, the CDR3 reads TGTGCCAGCAGTTTATGGACAGGGTTCGCTGAAGCTTTCTTT. Protein product: CASSLWTGFAEAFF.

This chain links TRBV7-2 with TRBJ2-7; 14 nucleotides align to TRBD2. CDR1 and CDR2 (germline): SGHTA, FQGNSA. The CDR3 runs 17 residues. Trimming removed 6 bases from V and 3 bases from J; junction bases left unmatched: 10. CDR3 bases: TGTGCCAGCAGGACGACTAGCGGGGGGGCCGGGGGCTACGAGCAGTACTTC. Translated: CASRTTSGGAGGYEQYF.

Of note for this clone: A junction end diverges from the germline sequence, so it may reflect a read error. V and J are TRBV28 and TRBJ2-3; 10 bases are shared with TRBD2. The CDR3 has 16 amino acids. The germline V gene encodes CDR1 MDHEN and CDR2 SYDVKM. This chain's CDR3 is CASSLAGSGRGDAQYF. The CDR3 DNA is TGTGCCAGCAGTTTAGCAGGGAGCGGGAGGGGAGATGCGCAGTATTTT. Full variable domain (remainder filled in from reference TRBV28 and TRBJ2-3): DVKVTQSSRYLVKRTGEKVFLECVQDMDHENMFWYRQDPGLGLRLIYFSYDVKMKEKGDIPEGYSVSREKKERFSLILESASTNQTSMYLCASSLAGSGRGDAQYFGPGTRLTVL.

The chain carries TRBV2 and TRBJ2-7; TRBD1 matches 7 bases. Germline trimming cut 1 base from V and 3 bases from J; bases unmatched to any gene: 3. The CDR3 runs 14 residues. CDR1 and CDR2 (germline): SNHLY, FYNNEI. This CDR3 reads CASSEGQGYYEQYF. CDR3 DNA: TGTGCCAGCAGTGAAGGACAGGGATACTACGAGCAGTACTTC.

The J gene is TRBJ1-5, the V gene TRBV7-8; tentatively, D is TRBD1 (6 bases). The length of the CDR3 is 14 residues. The germline CDR1 and CDR2 sequences are SGHVS and FQNEAQ. Trimming left V 3 bases short and J 5 bases short, with 11 bases between. The chain's CDR3 is CASSLDRGDQPQHF. CDR3 DNA: TGTGCCAGCAGCTTGGACAGAGGAGATCAGCCCCAGCATTTT.

This clone appeared a single time. V and J are TRBV9 and TRBJ2-3; 10 bases align to TRBD2. J was trimmed by 11 bases and V by 2 bases; bases with no gene match: 20. The CDR3 covers 18 residues. Germline CDR1 reads SGDLS; CDR2 reads YYNGEE. The CDR3 sequence: CASSVPRSEREGPLVQYF. The CDR3, as DNA: TGTGCCAGCAGCGTCCCCCGCTCTGAGCGGGAGGGCCCCCTTGTGCAGTATTTT.

The chain couples TRBV28 to TRBJ2-6, with 7 bases identical to TRBD1. This CDR3 comprises 16 residues. Per germline, CDR1 MDHEN and CDR2 SYDVKM. The V and J ends lost 5 bases and 3 bases, in that order; junction bases with no gene match: 7. This CDR3 is CASSVHRGRGANVLTF. The CDR3 DNA reads as TGTGCCAGCAGTGTCCACAGGGGTCGTGGGGCCAACGTCCTGACTTTC.

CDR3 sequence (DNA): TGCGCCAGCAGTCCAAGTACGGGACATCAGACCGGGGAGCTGTTTTTT. Its translation is CASSPSTGHQTGELFF. The chain links TRBV4-3 to TRBJ2-2, with a weak D call TRBD1 (6 bases). V was cut by 6 bases and J by 5 bases, with 19 bases left in between. This CDR3 is 16 amino acids long. Per the germline V gene, CDR1 is LGHNA and CDR2 is YSLEER.

The chain employs TRBV12-2 and TRBJ2-7; the table calls TRBD1, which could not be checked here. TRBV12-2 is a listed pseudogene. The CDR3 spans 19 residues. CDR3 sequence (DNA): TGTGCAAGTCGCTTAGTACGGGACAGGCACCTGTCTCTTGGTTACGAGCAGTACTTC. This codes for CASRLVRDRHLSLGYEQYF.

The chain uses TRBV2 and TRBJ2-1; D perhaps matches TRBD2 (6 bases). The V end lost 1 base, the J end lost 8 bases, and 15 bases lay between the germline ends. CDR1 is SNHLY, CDR2 FYNNEI, per germline. This CDR3 contains 15 residues. The CDR3 DNA reads as TGTGCCAGCAGTGAAGAAGCTGTGCGGGGCGATGAGCAGTTCTTC. It specifies CASSEEAVRGDEQFF.

This clone has only one observation. The final CDR3 position lacks the conserved phenylalanine or tryptophan, pointing to a likely read error. This sequence joins TRBV5-4 and TRBJ2-3, with 9 bases aligning to TRBD2. This CDR3 has 17 amino acids. V was clipped by 2 bases and J by 1 base; unmatched bases: 8. From germline, CDR1 is SGHNT and CDR2 YYREEE (reference sequence). In DNA, the CDR3 is TGTGCCAGCAGCTTAGCGGGAGGTGCAAGCCGCACAGATACGCAGTATCTT. Amino acids: CASSLAGGASRTDTQYL.

The gene calls are TRBV7-3 and TRBJ2-3; 9 bases are a match to TRBD2. The germline V gene has CDR1 SGHTA and CDR2 FQGTGA. This CDR3 is 15 amino acids long. Trimming at V came to 4 bases and at J to 7 bases, leaving 9 bases not matched to a gene. DNA of the CDR3: TGTGCCAGCAGCTCCGATAGCGGGAGTGGAAATACGCAGTATTTT. This encodes CASSSDSGSGNTQYF. The entire variable domain, with the rest obtained from reference TRBV7-3 and TRBJ2-3, is as follows: GAGVSQTPSNKVTEKGKYVELRCDPISGHTALYWYRQSLGQGPEFLIYFQGTGAADDSGLPNDRFFAVRPEGSVSTLKIQRTERGDSAVYLCASSSDSGSGNTQYFGPGTRLTVL.

This clone was seen only once. This sequence joins TRBV6-6 and TRBJ2-7; D might be TRBD1 (5 bases). The germline V and J ends were trimmed by 6 bases and 5 bases, with 11 bases remaining between them. The CDR3 contains 12 residues. Germline values: CDR1 MNHNY, CDR2 SVGAGI (reference sequence). Written as DNA, the CDR3 is TGTGCCAGCAGCAGGACAATCGACGAGCAGTACTTC. It specifies CASSRTIDEQYF.

This clone was observed once. The V gene is TRBV4-3, the J gene TRBJ1-1; tentatively, D is TRBD1 (5 bases). This CDR3 spans 14 amino acids. CDR1 LGHNA and CDR2 YSLEER come from the germline V gene. V was clipped by 4 bases and J by 5 bases, with 14 bases between them. DNA for the CDR3: TGCGCCAGCAGCCTTGGAGAGGAGGGGACTGAAGCTTTCTTT. Translation gives CASSLGEEGTEAFF.

This chain joins TRBV7-9 and TRBJ1-2, with 9 bases matching TRBD1. This CDR3 region has 16 residues. The ends lost 4 bases at V and 4 bases at J; junction bases unmatched: 10. CDR1 SEHNR and CDR2 FQNEAQ come from the germline V gene (reference sequence). The CDR3 DNA reads as TGTGCCAGCAGCTCCTCCCGGACAGGGGAGACCTATGGCTACACCTTC. Translating it yields CASSSSRTGETYGYTF.

V usage is TRBV2 and J usage is TRBJ2-3, with 7 bases aligning to TRBD2. The CDR3 sequence is 14 residues long. The germline gives CDR1 SNHLY, CDR2 FYNNEI. J was trimmed by 1 base and V by 6 bases; bases with no gene match: 4. The CDR3 loop is CASRREAGTDTQYF. The CDR3 coding sequence is TGTGCCAGCAGACGGGAGGCTGGCACAGATACGCAGTATTTT.